This TCR beta chain was sequenced in a study of blood T cell repertoires in COVID-19. Study-level background: Material from acute and convalescent COVID-19 was sourced from the United States, Italy and Spain. T cells, B-cell-depleted T cells, or PBMCs provided the cDNA or gDNA that served as material.

The CDR3 extends over 13 amino acids. Trimming removed 5 bases at V and 13 bases at J, with 17 bases between. In the source study's methods: Amplification of reference gene primers was used by the study to estimate nucleated cell counts. Clones were sequenced by immunoSEQ multiplex PCR, and TCRdb holds only the in-frame ones, with some missing. Clone size and V and J calls were adopted from that table, with D and trimming inferred from the DNA. The sample lists about 200,000 clones; 70% to 90% were seen once. The clonotype comes from a man aged 60 to 69 with active or convalescent COVID-19. The chain couples TRBV12-3 or TRBV12-4 to TRBJ2-2; D gene uncertain. The sample consisted of peripheral blood. CDR3 nucleotide sequence: TGTGCCAGCAGTACGAACAGTAACAAGAGGCTGTTTTTT. Its protein product is CASSTNSNKRLFF.